The T cell receptor (beta chain) under discussion was sequenced for a study of T-cell reconstitution after alpha-beta-depleted transplantation in children. J lost 0 bases, V lost 7 bases, and 8 bases had no gene match. The CDR3 covers 18 residues. From germline, CDR1 is MNHNS and CDR2 SASEGT. Comments on this clonotype: Antigen specificity is unknown.

Overall study findings and caveats: By about two months after transplant, alpha-beta T cells reportedly arose from several hundred graft clones that had expanded. Recipient T cells and thymic progenitors that survived were the source of the high TCRbeta diversity seen at day 60 in some patients. After one year, T-cell counts and TCRbeta diversity mostly came from new T cells.

Library preparation (for TCRbeta) was performed with unique molecular identifiers. Each CDR3 protein gets one entry after TCRdb re-called the PCR reads with MiXCR. The profile covers a few hundred thousand distinct CDR3 sequences, with about 40% appearing a single time and around a quarter taken by the ten largest. The sequence was obtained from a girl aged 2 to 9 with aplastic anemia, due to receive a stem cell transplant. The J gene is TRBJ2-6, the V gene TRBV6-1, with 11 nucleotides matching TRBD1. This specimen was PBMCs, taken before TCRalphabeta/CD19-depleted stem cell transplant. CDR3 loop: CASKKDGTGGSGANVLTF. CDR3 in DNA: TGTGCCAGCAAAAAGGACGGGACAGGGGGCTCTGGGGCCAACGTCCTGACTTTC.